This T cell receptor (beta chain) was profiled in a study of radiotherapy plus CTLA-4 blockade in lung cancer. A word on this clone: Its antigen is undetermined.

The CDR3 has 16 residues. The germline gives CDR1 SGHTA, CDR2 FQGNSA. The junction had 5 bases not matched to a gene; V was cut back by 5 bases and J by 2 bases. The data were produced by immunoSEQ multiplex PCR, yet TCRdb's version contains in-frame clones alone and is incomplete. The sample contains roughly 100,000 clones, more than 75% of which appear only once. Broader study findings: Early clonal dynamics of blood T cells, together with interferon-beta, were reported as the best response predictor.

The material sequenced was peripheral blood, taken from a patient treated with radiotherapy plus ipilimumab. The sequence came from a human donor with non-small cell lung cancer that progressed on radiotherapy plus ipilimumab. Some clones in this sample may be carry-over from other donors' samples. The chain is built from TRBV7-2 and TRBJ2-1; 11 bases are shared with TRBD2. The CDR3 DNA follows: TGTGCCAGCAGCGGGTATAGCGGGGGGGCCTACAATGAGCAGTTCTTC. Translation gives CASSGYSGGAYNEQFF.